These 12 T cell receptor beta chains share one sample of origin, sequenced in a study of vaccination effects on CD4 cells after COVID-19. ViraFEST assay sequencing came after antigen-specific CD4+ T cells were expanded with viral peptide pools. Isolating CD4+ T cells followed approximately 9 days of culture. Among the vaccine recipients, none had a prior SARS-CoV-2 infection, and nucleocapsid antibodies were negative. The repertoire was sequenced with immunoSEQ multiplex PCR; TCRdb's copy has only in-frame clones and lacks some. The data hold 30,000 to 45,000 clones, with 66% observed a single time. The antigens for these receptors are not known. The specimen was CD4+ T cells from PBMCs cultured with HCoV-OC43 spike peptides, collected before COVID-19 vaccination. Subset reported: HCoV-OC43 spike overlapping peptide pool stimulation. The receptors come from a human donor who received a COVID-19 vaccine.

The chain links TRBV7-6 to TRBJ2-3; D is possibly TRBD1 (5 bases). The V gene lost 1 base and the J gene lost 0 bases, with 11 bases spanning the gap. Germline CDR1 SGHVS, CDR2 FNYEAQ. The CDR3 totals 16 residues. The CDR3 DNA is TGTGCCAGCAGCTTAGGGGGCGGCGGAAGCACAGATACGCAGTATTTT. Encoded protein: CASSLGGGGSTDTQYF.

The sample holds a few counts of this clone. This CDR3 is CASSPGFSNTEAFF. The CDR3 DNA reads as TGTGCCAGCTCACCGGGCTTCTCGAACACTGAAGCTTTCTTT. This chain links TRBV18 with TRBJ1-1; D not certain. Trimming left V 3 bases short and J 1 base short, with 9 bases between. This CDR3 contains 14 residues. CDR1 and CDR2 from the germline V gene are KGHSH and LQKENI.

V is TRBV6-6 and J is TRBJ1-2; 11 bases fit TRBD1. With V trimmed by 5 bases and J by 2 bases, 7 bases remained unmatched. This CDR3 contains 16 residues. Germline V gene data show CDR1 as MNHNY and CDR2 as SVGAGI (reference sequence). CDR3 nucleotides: TGTGCCAGCAGTATATCGAGGACAGGGGGCAACTATGGCTACACCTTC. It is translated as CASSISRTGGNYGYTF.

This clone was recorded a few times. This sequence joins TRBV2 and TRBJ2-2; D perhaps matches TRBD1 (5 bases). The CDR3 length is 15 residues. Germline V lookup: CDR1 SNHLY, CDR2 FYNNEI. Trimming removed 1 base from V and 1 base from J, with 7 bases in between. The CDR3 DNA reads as TGTGCCAGCAGTGAAGGGACAATGAACACCGGGGAGCTGTTTTTT. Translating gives CASSEGTMNTGELFF.

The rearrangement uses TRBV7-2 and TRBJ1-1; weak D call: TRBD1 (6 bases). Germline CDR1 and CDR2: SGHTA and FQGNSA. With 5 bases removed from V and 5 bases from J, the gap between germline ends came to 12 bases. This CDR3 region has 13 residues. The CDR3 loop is CASSLTGNTEAFF. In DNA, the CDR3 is TGTGCCAGCAGCCTTACAGGGAATACTGAAGCTTTCTTT.

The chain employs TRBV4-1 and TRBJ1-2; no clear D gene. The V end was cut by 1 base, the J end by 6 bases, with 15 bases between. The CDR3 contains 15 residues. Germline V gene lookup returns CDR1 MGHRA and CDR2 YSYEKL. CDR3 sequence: CASSQGRLILDGYTF. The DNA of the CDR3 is TGCGCCAGCAGCCAAGGACGGCTTATATTGGATGGCTACACCTTC.

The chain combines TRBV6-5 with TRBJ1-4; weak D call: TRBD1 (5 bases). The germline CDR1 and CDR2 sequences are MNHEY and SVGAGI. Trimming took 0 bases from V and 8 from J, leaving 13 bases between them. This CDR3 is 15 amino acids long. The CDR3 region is CASSYSGYSGEKLFF. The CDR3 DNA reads TGTGCCAGCAGTTACTCCGGCTATTCAGGGGAAAAACTGTTTTTT.

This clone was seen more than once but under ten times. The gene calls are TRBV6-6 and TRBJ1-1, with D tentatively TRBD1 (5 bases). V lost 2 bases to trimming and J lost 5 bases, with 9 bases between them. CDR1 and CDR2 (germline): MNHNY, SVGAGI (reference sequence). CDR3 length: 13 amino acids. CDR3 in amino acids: CASSYGGPTEAFF. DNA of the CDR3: TGTGCCAGCAGTTACGGGGGTCCGACTGAAGCTTTCTTT.

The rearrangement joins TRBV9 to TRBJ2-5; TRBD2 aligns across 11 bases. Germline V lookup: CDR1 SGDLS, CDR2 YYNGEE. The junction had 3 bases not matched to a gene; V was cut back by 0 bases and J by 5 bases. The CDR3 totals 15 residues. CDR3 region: CASSVGTSGWETQYF. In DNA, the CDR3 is TGTGCCAGCAGCGTAGGGACTAGCGGGTGGGAGACCCAGTACTTC.

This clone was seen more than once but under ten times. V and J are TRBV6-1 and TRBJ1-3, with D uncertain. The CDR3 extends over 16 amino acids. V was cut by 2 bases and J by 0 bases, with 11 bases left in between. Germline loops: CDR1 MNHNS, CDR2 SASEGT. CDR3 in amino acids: CASSELKAFSGNTIYF. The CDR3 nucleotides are TGTGCCAGCAGTGAATTGAAGGCGTTCTCTGGAAACACCATATATTTT.

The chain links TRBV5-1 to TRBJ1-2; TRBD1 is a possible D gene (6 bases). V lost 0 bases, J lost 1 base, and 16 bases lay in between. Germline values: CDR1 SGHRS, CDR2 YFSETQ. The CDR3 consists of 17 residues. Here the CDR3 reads CASSLAGPQGNNYGYTF. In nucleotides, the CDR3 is TGCGCCAGCAGCTTGGCGGGACCACAGGGAAATAACTATGGCTACACCTTC.

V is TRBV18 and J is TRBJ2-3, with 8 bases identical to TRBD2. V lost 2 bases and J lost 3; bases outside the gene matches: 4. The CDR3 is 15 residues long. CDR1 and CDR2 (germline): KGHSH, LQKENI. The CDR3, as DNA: TGTGCCAGCTCACCAGCGGGGGGTTTTACAGATACGCAGTATTTT. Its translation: CASSPAGGFTDTQYF.